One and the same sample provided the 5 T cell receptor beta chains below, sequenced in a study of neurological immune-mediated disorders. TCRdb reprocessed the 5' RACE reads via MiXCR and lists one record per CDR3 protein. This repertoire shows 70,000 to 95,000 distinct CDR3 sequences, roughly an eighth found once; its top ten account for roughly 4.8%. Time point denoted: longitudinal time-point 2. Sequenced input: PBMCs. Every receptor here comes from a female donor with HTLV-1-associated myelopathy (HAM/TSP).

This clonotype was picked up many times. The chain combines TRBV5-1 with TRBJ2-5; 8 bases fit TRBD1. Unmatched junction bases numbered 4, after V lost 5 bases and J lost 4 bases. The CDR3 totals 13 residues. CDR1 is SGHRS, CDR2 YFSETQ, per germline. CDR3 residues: CASSPGGGETQYF. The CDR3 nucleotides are TGCGCCAGCAGTCCAGGGGGCGGAGAGACCCAGTACTTC.

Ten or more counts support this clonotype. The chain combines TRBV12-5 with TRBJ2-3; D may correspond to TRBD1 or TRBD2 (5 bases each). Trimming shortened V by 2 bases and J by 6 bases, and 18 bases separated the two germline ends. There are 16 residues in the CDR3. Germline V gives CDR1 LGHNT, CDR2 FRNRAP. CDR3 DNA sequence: TGTGCTAGTGGTTTGAGGGACCGGAAAAAAGACGATACGCAGTATTTT. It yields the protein CASGLRDRKKDDTQYF.

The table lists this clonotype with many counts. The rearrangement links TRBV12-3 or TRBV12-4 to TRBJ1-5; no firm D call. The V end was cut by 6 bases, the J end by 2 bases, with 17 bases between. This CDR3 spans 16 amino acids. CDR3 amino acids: CASRSAGSPRNQPQHF. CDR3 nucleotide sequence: TGTGCCAGCAGATCGGCGGGTTCTCCCCGCAATCAGCCCCAGCATTTT.

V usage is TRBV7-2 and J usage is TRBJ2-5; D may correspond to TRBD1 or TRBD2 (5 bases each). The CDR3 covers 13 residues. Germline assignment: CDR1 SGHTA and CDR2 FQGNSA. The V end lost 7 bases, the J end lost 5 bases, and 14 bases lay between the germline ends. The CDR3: CASTKTGPETQYF. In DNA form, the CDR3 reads TGTGCCAGCACCAAAACGGGGCCCGAGACCCAGTACTTC.

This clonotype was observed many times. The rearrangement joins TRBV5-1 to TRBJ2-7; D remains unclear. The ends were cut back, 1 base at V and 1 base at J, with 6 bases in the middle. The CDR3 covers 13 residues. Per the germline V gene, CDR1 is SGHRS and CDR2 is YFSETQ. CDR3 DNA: TGCGCCAGCAGCTTGCAACAGTCCTACGAGCAGTACTTC. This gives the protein CASSLQQSYEQYF.